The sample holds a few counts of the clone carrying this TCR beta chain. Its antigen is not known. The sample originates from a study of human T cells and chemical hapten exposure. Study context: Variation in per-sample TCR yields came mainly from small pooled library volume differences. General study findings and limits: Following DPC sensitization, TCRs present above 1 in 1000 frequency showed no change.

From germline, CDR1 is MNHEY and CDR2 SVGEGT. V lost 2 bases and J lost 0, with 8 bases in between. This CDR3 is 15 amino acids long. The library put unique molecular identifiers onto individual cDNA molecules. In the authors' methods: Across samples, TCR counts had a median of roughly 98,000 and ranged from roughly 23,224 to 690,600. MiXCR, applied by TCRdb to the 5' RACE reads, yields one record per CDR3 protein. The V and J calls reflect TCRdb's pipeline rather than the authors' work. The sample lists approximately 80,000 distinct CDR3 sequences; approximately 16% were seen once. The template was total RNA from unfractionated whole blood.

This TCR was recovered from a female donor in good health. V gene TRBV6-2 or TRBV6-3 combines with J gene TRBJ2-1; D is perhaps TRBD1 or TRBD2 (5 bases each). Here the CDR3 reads CASSYKGRSYNEQFF. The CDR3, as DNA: TGTGCCAGCAGTTACAAGGGACGCTCCTACAATGAGCAGTTCTTC.